This is a list of T cell receptor beta chains from one sample in a study of T cells in Graves' hyperthyroidism and ophthalmopathy. In TCRdb, the multiplex PCR reads were re-called with MiXCR into one record per CDR3 protein. The table has approximately 330,000 distinct CDR3 sequences, roughly 13% seen once; the top ten hold roughly 35%. Input material: blood. All receptors come from a middle-aged woman with Graves' ophthalmopathy. CDR3s include the opening cysteine and the closing phenylalanine or tryptophan. Each record gives: J gene, D gene, clone size, V gene, CDR3 protein, CDR3 DNA. D genes are given only for firm matches. Some rows mark clone size as missing; the rest say once, few, many or name a class of expanded clone.

>TRBJ1-6|TRBD1|many|TRBV7-9
CASSFRTGSNSPLHF
TGTGCCAGCAGCTTTCGGACAGGCAGTAATTCACCCCTCCACTTT
>TRBJ1-4|TRBD1|many|TRBV11-2
CASSLLGGGNEKLFF
TGTGCCAGCAGCTTATTAGGGGGCGGCAATGAAAAACTGTTTTTT
>TRBJ1-2|-|many|TRBV12-3/TRBV12-4
CASSGSGRRGYTF
TGTGCCAGCAGTGGCAGCGGACGTCGTGGCTACACCTTC
>TRBJ1-3|-|-|TRBV10-2
CASKMTEGNTIYF
TGCGCCAGCAAGATGACAGAAGGAAACACCATATATTTT
>TRBJ1-5|-|many|TRBV5-6
CASSLWGRSQPQHF
TGTGCCAGCAGCTTGTGGGGGCGCTCTCAGCCCCAGCATTTT
>TRBJ2-3|TRBD1|many|TRBV10-3
CAIRWDSTDTQYF
TGTGCCATCAGGTGGGACAGTACAGATACGCAGTATTTT
>TRBJ1-2|-|many|TRBV27
CASSFGGKAGYTF
TGTGCCAGCAGTTTCGGCGGGAAAGCTGGCTACACCTTC
>TRBJ1-5|-|many|TRBV27
CASSHETPKNSNQPQHF
TGTGCCAGCAGCCACGAAACCCCAAAGAATAGCAATCAGCCCCAGCATTTT
>TRBJ2-7|-|-|TRBV5-4
CASSLPSSEQYF
TGTGCCAGCAGCTTGCCCTCCTCCGAGCAGTACTTC
>TRBJ2-3|-|few|TRBV7-9
CASSQSGANTDTQYF
TGTGCCAGCAGCCAGTCCGGGGCGAACACAGATACGCAGTATTTT
>TRBJ1-2|-|-|TRBV20-1
CSARDPSWKRYGYTF
TGCAGTGCTAGAGATCCCTCCTGGAAGCGGTATGGCTACACCTTC
>TRBJ1-1|-|many|TRBV5-1
CASSFGDTSWTEAFF
TGCGCCAGCAGCTTTGGGGACACCAGCTGGACTGAAGCTTTCTTT
>TRBJ2-5|-|many|TRBV29-1
CSGQTSKETQYF
TGCAGCGGGCAGACTAGTAAAGAGACCCAGTACTTC
>TRBJ1-1|-|many|TRBV12-3/TRBV12-4
CASRGGLGTEAFF
TGTGCCAGCAGAGGGGGGCTAGGGACTGAAGCTTTCTTT
>TRBJ2-6|-|-|TRBV11-1
CASSSRGLTANVLTF
TGTGCCAGCTCCTCCCGGGGGCTAACGGCCAACGTCCTGACTTTC
>TRBJ2-3|-|many|TRBV6-1
CASSEQGWRADTQYF
TGTGCCAGCAGTGAACAGGGCTGGCGGGCAGATACGCAGTATTTT
>TRBJ2-1|-|many|TRBV7-9
CASSSHRKSSYNEQFF
TGTGCCAGCAGCTCACACAGGAAAAGCTCCTACAATGAGCAGTTCTTC
>TRBJ1-1|-|many|TRBV6-2/TRBV6-3
CASSNDGTEAFF
TGTGCCAGCAGTAACGACGGGACTGAAGCTTTCTTT
>TRBJ1-4|-|many|TRBV6-1
CASDRGDEKLFF
TGTGCCAGCGACAGAGGCGATGAAAAACTGTTTTTT
>TRBJ2-1|TRBD1|many|TRBV28
CASSLIGTANNEQFF
TGTGCCAGCAGTTTAATTGGGACAGCAAACAATGAGCAGTTCTTC
>TRBJ1-2|-|many|TRBV20-1
CSAFNTDRRTYGYTF
TGCAGTGCTTTCAACACTGACAGGCGGACTTATGGCTACACCTTC
>TRBJ2-1|TRBD1|-|TRBV6-1
CASSGQGIGEQFF
TGTGCCAGCAGTGGACAGGGTATCGGTGAGCAGTTCTTC
>TRBJ2-3|TRBD2|-|TRBV7-2
CASSLSGRATDTQYF
TGTGCCAGCAGCTTGAGCGGGAGGGCAACAGATACGCAGTATTTT
>TRBJ2-1|-|few|TRBV7-2
CASSLDLAAAAYNEQFF
TGTGCCAGCAGCTTAGATCTTGCGGCAGCAGCCTACAATGAGCAGTTCTTC
>TRBJ2-2|TRBD2|many|TRBV12-3/TRBV12-4
CASSPRLAGGIGELFF
TGTGCCAGCAGTCCCCGACTAGCGGGAGGAATCGGGGAGCTGTTTTTT
>TRBJ2-3|TRBD2|few|TRBV28
CASSNQAGVLPDTQYF
TGTGCCAGCAGTAATCAAGCGGGAGTCCTCCCAGATACGCAGTATTTT
>TRBJ1-5|-|few|TRBV10-3
CAISRGGAGDSNQPQHF
TGTGCCATCAGCCGGGGAGGGGCAGGGGATAGTAATCAGCCCCAGCATTTT
>TRBJ2-5|TRBD2|many|TRBV20-1
CSARSLAGVETQYF
TGCAGTGCTAGATCTCTAGCGGGGGTAGAGACCCAGTACTTC
>TRBJ1-3|-|many|TRBV7-9
CASSSERYSGNTIYF
TGTGCCAGCAGCTCGGAGAGGTACTCTGGAAACACCATATATTTT
>TRBJ2-7|-|few|TRBV7-9
CASSWSYEQYF
TGTGCCAGCAGCTGGTCTTACGAGCAGTACTTC
>TRBJ2-5|TRBD1|-|TRBV6-5
CASSYGFRGETQYF
TGTGCCAGCAGTTACGGATTCAGGGGGGAGACCCAGTACTTC
>TRBJ2-1|-|many|TRBV28
CASSLELTYNEQFF
TGTGCCAGCAGTTTAGAACTAACGTACAATGAGCAGTTCTTC
>TRBJ1-5|TRBD1|-|TRBV19
CASSIARTGIALSNQPQHF
TGTGCCAGTAGTATAGCCCGGACAGGGATCGCTTTAAGCAATCAGCCCCAGCATTTT
>TRBJ2-6|-|many|TRBV2
CASGPRASGADVLTF
TGTGCCAGCGGACCCAGGGCCTCCGGGGCCGACGTCCTGACTTTC